This T cell receptor beta chain was recovered during a study of blood T cell repertoires in COVID-19. As for the study in general: Material from acute and convalescent COVID-19 was sourced from the United States, Italy and Spain. Nucleic acid was either cDNA or gDNA, and it came from T cells, B-cell-depleted T cells, or PBMCs.

The CDR3 is 10 residues long. V was clipped by 10 bases and J by 8 bases; unmatched bases: 1. The germline gives CDR1 SNHLY, CDR2 FYNNEI. In the original processing: Amplifying reference gene primers gave estimates of nucleated cell counts. Assay: immunoSEQ multiplex PCR; the TCRdb copy retains only in-frame clones and omits some. D and trimming come from the DNA, and the V and J calls and clone size come from that table. The sample has approximately 160,000 clones, roughly 80% seen once. The chain has TRBV2 and TRBJ2-1; 8 nucleotides match TRBD2. The sequencing sample was made of peripheral blood. The TCR sequence derives from an elderly woman with acute or convalescent COVID-19. CDR3 protein: CAIGRDEQFF. In DNA, the CDR3 is TGTGCCATCGGGAGGGATGAGCAGTTCTTC.